This TCR beta chain was sequenced for a study of cytomegalovirus exposure and HLA in healthy donors. The wider study: The platform used for the roughly 130 validation repertoires matched that of the roughly 630 first-cohort repertoires, a later analysis reported. Points from the study as a whole: Cytomegalovirus association was listed for around 180 TCR beta chains. Many donors shared some public TCRs, even though most TCR sequences were rare.

The assay was immunoSEQ multiplex PCR, and TCRdb's table has in-frame clones only and misses some. The sample yields over 200,000 clones, approximately 87% seen once. Trimming took off 8 bases at V and 2 bases at J, with 13 bases between the two ends. CDR3 length: 14 residues. Germline loops: CDR1 SNHLY, CDR2 FYNNEI. Note on this clone: The target antigen is unknown.

The sample consisted of PBMCs. This TCR was recovered from a woman younger than 35 in good health and CMV-seronegative. V gene TRBV2 combines with J gene TRBJ2-1; D remains ambiguous. The CDR3 spells CASEFEVTYNEQFF. As DNA, the CDR3 is TGTGCCAGCGAGTTCGAGGTAACCTACAATGAGCAGTTCTTC.